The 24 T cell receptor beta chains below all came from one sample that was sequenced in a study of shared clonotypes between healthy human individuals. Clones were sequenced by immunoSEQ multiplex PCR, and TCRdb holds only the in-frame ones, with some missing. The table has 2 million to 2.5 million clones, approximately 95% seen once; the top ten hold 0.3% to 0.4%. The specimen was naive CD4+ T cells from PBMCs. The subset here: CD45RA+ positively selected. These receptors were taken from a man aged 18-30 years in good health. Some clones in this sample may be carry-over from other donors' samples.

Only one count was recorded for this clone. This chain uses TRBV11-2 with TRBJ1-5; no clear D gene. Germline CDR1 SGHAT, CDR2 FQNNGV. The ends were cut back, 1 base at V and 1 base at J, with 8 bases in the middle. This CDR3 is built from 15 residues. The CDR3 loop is CASSLGRSSNQPQHF. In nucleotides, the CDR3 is TGTGCCAGCAGCTTAGGCAGGTCAAGCAATCAGCCCCAGCATTTT.

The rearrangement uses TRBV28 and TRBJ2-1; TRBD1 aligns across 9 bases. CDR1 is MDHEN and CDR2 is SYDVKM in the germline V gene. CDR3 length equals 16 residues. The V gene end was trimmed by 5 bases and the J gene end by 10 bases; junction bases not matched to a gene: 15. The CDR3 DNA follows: TGTGCCAGCAGTCCCACAACCAGGACAGGGGCAAAGGAGCAGTTCTTC. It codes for CASSPTTRTGAKEQFF.

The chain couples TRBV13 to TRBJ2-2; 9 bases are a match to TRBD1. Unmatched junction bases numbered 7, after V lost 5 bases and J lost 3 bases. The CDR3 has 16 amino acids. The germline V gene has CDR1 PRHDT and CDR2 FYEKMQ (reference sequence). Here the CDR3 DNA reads TGTGCCAGCAGCGAGTATGACAGGGGGTACACCGGGGAGCTGTTTTTT. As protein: CASSEYDRGYTGELFF.

The CDR3 protein is CASSDLGQGVTQYF. DNA of the CDR3: TGTGCCAGCAGTGACCTCGGACAGGGTGTAACCCAGTACTTC. The rearrangement uses TRBV25-1 and TRBJ2-5; TRBD1 agrees at 8 bases. The V gene end was trimmed by 3 bases and the J gene end by 8 bases; junction bases not matched to a gene: 8. In germline, CDR1 is MGHDK, CDR2 SYGVNS. The CDR3 runs 14 residues. The entire variable domain, with the rest obtained from reference TRBV25-1 and TRBJ2-5, is as follows: EADIYQTPRYLVIGTGKKITLECSQTMGHDKMYWYQQDPGMELHLIHYSYGVNSTEKGDLSSESTVSRIRTEHFPLTLESARPSHTSQYLCASSDLGQGVTQYFGPGTRLLVL.

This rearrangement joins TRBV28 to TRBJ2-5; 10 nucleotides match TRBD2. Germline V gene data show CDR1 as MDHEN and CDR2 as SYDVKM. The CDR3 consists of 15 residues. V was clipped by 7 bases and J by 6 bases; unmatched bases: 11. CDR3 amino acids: CASNGRLAGVKTQYF. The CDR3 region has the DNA TGTGCCAGCAATGGGAGGCTAGCGGGGGTAAAGACCCAGTACTTC. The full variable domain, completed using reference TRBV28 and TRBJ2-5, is DVKVTQSSRYLVKRTGEKVFLECVQDMDHENMFWYRQDPGLGLRLIYFSYDVKMKEKGDIPEGYSVSREKKERFSLILESASTNQTSMYLCASNGRLAGVKTQYFGPGTRLLVL.

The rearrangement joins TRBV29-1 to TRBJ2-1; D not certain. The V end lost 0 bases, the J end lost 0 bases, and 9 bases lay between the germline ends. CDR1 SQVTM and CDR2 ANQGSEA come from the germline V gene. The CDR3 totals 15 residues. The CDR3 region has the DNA TGCAGCGTTGAAGATAAGGGAAGCTCCTACAATGAGCAGTTCTTC. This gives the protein CSVEDKGSSYNEQFF.

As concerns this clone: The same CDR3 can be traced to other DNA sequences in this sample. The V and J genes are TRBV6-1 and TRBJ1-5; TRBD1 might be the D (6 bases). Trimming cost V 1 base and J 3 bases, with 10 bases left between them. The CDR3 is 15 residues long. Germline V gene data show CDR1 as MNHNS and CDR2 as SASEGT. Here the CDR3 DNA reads TGTGCCAGCAGTGAAGGACAGGCAGACAATCAGCCCCAGCATTTT. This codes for CASSEGQADNQPQHF.

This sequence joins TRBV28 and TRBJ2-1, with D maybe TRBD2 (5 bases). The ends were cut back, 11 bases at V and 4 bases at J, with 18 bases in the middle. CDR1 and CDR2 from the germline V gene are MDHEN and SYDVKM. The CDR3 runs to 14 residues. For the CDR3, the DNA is TGTGCCTGCTCCGGGGAGCTTCCTTACAATGAGCAGTTCTTC. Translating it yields CACSGELPYNEQFF.

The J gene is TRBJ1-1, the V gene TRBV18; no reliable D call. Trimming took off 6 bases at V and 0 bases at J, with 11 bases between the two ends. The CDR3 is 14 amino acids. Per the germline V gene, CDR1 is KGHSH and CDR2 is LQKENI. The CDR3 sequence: CASSALELNTEAFF. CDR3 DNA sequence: TGTGCCAGCTCCGCCTTGGAGCTGAACACTGAAGCTTTCTTT.

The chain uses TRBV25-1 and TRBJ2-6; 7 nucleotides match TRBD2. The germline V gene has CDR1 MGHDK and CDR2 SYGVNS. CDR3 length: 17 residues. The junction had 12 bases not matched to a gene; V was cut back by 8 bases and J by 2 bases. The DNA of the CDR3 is TGTGCCAGCCGTGGGCGGGAGTTTGGTACTGGGGCCAACGTCCTGACTTTC. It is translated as CASRGREFGTGANVLTF.

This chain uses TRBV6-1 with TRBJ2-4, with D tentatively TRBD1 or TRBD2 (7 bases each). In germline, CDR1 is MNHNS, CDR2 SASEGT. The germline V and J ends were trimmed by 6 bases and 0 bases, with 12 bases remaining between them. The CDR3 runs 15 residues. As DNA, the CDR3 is TGTGCCAGCAGCGGGGGGACAGTAGCCAAAAACATTCAGTACTTC. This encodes CASSGGTVAKNIQYF.

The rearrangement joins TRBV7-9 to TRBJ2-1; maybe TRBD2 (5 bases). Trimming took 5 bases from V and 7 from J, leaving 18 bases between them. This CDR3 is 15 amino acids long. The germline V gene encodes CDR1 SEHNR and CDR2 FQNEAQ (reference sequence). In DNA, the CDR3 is TGTGCCAGCAGCCATAACGCGGGTTTCCAGAATGAGCAGTTCTTC. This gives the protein CASSHNAGFQNEQFF.

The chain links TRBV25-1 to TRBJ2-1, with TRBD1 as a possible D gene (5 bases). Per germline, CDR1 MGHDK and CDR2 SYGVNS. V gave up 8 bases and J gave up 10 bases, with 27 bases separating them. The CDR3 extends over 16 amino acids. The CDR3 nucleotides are TGTGCCAGCTCCTTCCCAGGGCGGCTTCCCCCACACGAGCAGTTCTTC. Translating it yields CASSFPGRLPPHEQFF.

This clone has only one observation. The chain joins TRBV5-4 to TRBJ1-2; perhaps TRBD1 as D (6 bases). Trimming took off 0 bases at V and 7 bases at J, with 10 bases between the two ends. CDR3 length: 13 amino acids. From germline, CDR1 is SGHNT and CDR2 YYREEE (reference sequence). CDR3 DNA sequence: TGTGCCAGCAGCTTGGAGGGGGTTCCTGGCTACACCTTC. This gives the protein CASSLEGVPGYTF.

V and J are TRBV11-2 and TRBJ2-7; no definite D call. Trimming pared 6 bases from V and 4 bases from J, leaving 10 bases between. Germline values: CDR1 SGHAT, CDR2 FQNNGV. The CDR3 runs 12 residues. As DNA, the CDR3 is TGTGCCAGCAGTCGCGAGCCGTACGAGCAGTACTTC. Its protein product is CASSREPYEQYF.

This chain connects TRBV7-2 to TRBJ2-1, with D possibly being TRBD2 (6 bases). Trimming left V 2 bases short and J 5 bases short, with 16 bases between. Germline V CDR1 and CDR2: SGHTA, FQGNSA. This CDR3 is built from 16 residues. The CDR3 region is CASSLRSIAANNEQFF. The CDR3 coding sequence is TGTGCCAGCAGCTTAAGGTCCATAGCGGCCAACAATGAGCAGTTCTTC. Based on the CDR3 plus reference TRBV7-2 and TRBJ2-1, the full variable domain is GAGVSQSPSNKVTEKGKDVELRCDPISGHTALYWYRQSLGQGLEFLIYFQGNSAPDKSGLPSDRFSAERTGGSVSTLTIQRTQQEDSAVYLCASSLRSIAANNEQFFGPGTRLTVL.

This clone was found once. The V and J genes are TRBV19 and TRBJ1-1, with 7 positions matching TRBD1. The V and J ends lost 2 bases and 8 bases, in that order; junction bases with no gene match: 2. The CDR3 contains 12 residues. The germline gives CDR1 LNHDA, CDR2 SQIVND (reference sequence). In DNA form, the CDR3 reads TGTGCCAGTAGTATAAGGACAGGAGAAGCTTTCTTT. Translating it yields CASSIRTGEAFF.

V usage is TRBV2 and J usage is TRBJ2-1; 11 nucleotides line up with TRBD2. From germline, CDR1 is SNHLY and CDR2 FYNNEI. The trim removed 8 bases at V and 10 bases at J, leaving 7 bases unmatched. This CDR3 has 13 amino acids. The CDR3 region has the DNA TGTGCCAGCGGGACTAGCGGCCCATGGGAGCAGTTCTTC. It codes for CASGTSGPWEQFF.

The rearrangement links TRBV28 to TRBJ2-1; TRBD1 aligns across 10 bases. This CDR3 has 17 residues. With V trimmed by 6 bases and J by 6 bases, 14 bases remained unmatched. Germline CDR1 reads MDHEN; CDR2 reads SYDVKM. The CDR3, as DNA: TGTGCCAGCAGCCCACCCCTGACAGGGGGCGCCGGCAATGAGCAGTTCTTC. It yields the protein CASSPPLTGGAGNEQFF.

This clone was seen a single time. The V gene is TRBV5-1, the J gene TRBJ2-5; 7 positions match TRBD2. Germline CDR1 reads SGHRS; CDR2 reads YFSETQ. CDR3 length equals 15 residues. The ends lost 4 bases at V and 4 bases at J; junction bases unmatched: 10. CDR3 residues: CASSPVGAGAETQYF. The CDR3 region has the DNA TGCGCCAGCAGCCCGGTAGGGGCGGGAGCAGAGACCCAGTACTTC. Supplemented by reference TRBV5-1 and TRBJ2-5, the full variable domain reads KAGVTQTPRYLIKTRGQQVTLSCSPISGHRSVSWYQQTPGQGLQFLFEYFSETQRNKGNFPGRFSGRQFSNSRSEMNVSTLELGDSALYLCASSPVGAGAETQYFGPGTRLLVL.

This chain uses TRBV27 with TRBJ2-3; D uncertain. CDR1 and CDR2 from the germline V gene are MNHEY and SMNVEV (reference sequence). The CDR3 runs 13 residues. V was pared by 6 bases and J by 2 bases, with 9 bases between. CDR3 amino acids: CASRAPSTDTQYF. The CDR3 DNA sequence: TGTGCCAGCAGGGCCCCATCCACAGATACGCAGTATTTT.

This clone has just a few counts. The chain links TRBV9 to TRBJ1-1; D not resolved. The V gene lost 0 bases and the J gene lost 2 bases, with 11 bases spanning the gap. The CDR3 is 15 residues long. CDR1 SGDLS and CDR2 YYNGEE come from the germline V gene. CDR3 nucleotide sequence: TGTGCCAGCAGCGTAGCTAGTGGCAGCAACACTGAAGCTTTCTTT. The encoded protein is CASSVASGSNTEAFF.

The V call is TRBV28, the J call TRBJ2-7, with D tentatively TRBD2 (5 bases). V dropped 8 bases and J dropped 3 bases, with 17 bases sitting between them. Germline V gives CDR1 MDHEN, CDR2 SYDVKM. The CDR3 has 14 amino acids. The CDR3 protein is CASAPGGRDYEQYF. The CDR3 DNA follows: TGTGCCAGCGCGCCTGGCGGGCGAGACTACGAGCAGTACTTC.

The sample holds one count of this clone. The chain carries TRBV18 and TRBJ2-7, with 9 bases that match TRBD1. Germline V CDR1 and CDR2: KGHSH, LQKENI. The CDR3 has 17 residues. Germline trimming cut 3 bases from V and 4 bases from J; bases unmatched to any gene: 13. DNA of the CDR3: TGTGCCAGCTCACCGTCAGTGGGACAGGGCGCCAGGTACGAGCAGTACTTC. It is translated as CASSPSVGQGARYEQYF. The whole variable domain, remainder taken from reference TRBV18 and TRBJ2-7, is NAGVMQNPRHLVRRRGQEARLRCSPMKGHSHVYWYRQLPEEGLKFMVYLQKENIIDESGMPKERFSAEFPKEGPSILRIQQVVRGDSAAYFCASSPSVGQGARYEQYFGPGTRLTVT.